Included here is one T cell receptor beta chain sequence, with context. What antigen it recognizes has not been identified. No base quality information exists; no much larger clone differs at one position. The cohort consisted of 666 healthy bone marrow donors. At the time of sampling, every cohort member was nominally healthy, though immune exposures that went unrecorded were likely present. The donor was CMV seropositive and was included in the group of 250 to 350 seropositive cohort members. Each donor provided a peripheral blood sample, and peripheral blood mononuclear cells were used for TCR beta sequencing. Genomic DNA was extracted from the blood cell samples with the Qiagen DNeasy Blood Extraction Kit. The library came from the immunoSEQ multiplex PCR assay. The multiplex PCR relied on a mix of 60 forward primers for TCR Vbeta segments and 13 reverse primers for TCR Jbeta segments. Amplification of the CDR3 region of rearranged TCR beta genes was performed with a multiplex PCR assay on genomic DNA. Amplified TCR beta libraries were sequenced as 87-base-pair reads on the Illumina HiSeq System. The authors processed their data as follows. A later analysis counted 65 million to 90 million unique TCR beta chains across the 666 repertoires, and about 10 million of these chains were shared by at least two donors. To remove PCR and sequencing errors, raw reads were error-corrected and collapsed into unique sequences using a nearest-neighbor algorithm that merged closely related sequences. CDR3 sequences were aligned to IMGT reference sequences to assign V, D and J gene segments. For a sequence to be retained, a match of at least six nucleotides was required to both a V gene segment and a J gene segment. Rearrangements were classified as productive when the CDR3 lacked stop codons and remained in frame with V and J, and all other rearrangements were classified as non-productive. Following IMGT convention, CDR3 was defined as the stretch from the second conserved V-encoded cysteine to the conserved J-encoded phenylalanine. The earlier analysis of some 540 of the donors excluded any sequence lacking an unambiguous match to a single V gene segment. An earlier analysis of 450 to 650 of the donors called V segments functional above 56.7% productive rearrangements and segregating when the between-donor standard deviation exceeded 5%. A statistical classification framework was built to diagnose cytomegalovirus status from the catalog of TCR beta chain sequences. In a later analysis, V and J genes were assigned by comparing TCR nucleotide sequences against IMGT/GENE-DB human TR gene sequences. Using the TCRdist pipeline, a later analysis assigned CDR3 sequences along with most-parsimonious VDJ recombination scenarios. In a later analysis, every TCR beta chain was defined by the combination of its CDR3 amino acid sequence and its V-gene family, and reads without a unique V-gene family were dropped. To address suspected cross-contamination and a sequencing artifact, a later analysis removed around 590 highly shared, low-generation-probability nucleotide sequences. In a later analysis, a clonal expansion index was calculated for each public chain from normalized within-repertoire ranks of inferred template counts. In a later analysis, generation probabilities were computed using a VDJ recombination model fitted to out-of-frame rearrangements, and the results were checked against IGoR. A later analysis scored TCR-TCR, TCR-HLA and TCR-CMV co-occurrence with hypergeometric tests, applying a repertoire-size bias correction to TCR pairs. A later analysis estimated false discovery rates by permuting HLA or CMV assignments 20 times. In a later analysis, co-occurring TCRs were grouped using DBSCAN, with TCRdist sequence similarity added in when clustering inside HLA-allele-positive subsets. Repertoires with fewer than 30,000 or more than 120,000 public chains were left out of co-occurrence clustering, as were a handful of repertoires with anomalous nucleotide sharing. The clones in this table, taken by TCRdb from immuneACCESS, are in-frame only. Not every clone is retained; where verified, under half of the shortfall comes from an unresolved V gene, and the cause of the rest is unknown. The V and J calls and clone size are taken from that table; D and trimming were inferred from the DNA. This sample is represented by 150,000 to 200,000 clones; less than 80% of them were singletons. 4.4% of the sample belongs to the ten largest clones.

Spanning cysteine to phenylalanine, the CDR3 consists of 15 amino acids. The DNA shown is the 45-base CDR3, in frame from base 1. V drops 4 bases and J drops 1 base, leaving 13 bases in between. From the germline V gene, CDR1 is SQVTM and CDR2 is ANQGSEA. The sample is drawn from a study of cytomegalovirus exposure and HLA in healthy donors (dated by TCRdb to 2015 to 2018). For context, the study as a whole: An earlier analysis of 587 of the donors reported approximately 280 Gb of sequence data and some 110 million unique TCR beta sequences obtained from around 180 million T cells. About 300 gigabases of sequencing data and about 92 million unique TCR sequences made up an early release that covered under 750 HLA-typed donors. The genetic ancestry cluster associated with self-reported Caucasian donors included roughly 84% of the roughly 410 genotyped donors. The study was designed to test whether signatures of past pathogen exposure could be identified by cataloging public T cell receptors. The study used immunosequencing to profile the T cell repertoires of about 670 subjects and linked those repertoires to cytomegalovirus serostatus. Besides the first cohort of some 670 subjects, a separate validation cohort made up of about 120 different subjects was used. To predict cytomegalovirus infection status, the study brought together high-throughput TCR immunosequencing, statistical association of individual TCRs with disease status, and machine learning. A later analysis re-analyzed previously published TCR beta repertoires from roughly 690 donors and added high-resolution HLA genotyping to study TCR occurrence patterns. In the later analysis, no new phenotypic data were used to find candidate immune exposures; instead, reliance was placed on TCR beta sequences and their occurrence across donors. An earlier analysis of 587 of the donors used high-throughput TCR beta sequencing to judge whether each TCR beta V gene segment behaved as functional or pseudogenic. Donor age, sex, ethnicity and CMV serostatus were compiled together with the repertoire data. In a later genetic analysis, genome-wide SNP genotypes for about 55% of the 666 donors were used, and that subset was treated as a discovery cohort. All discovery cohort repertoires had been generated using a single sequencing platform. HLA typing included class I and class II loci at four-digit resolution. Typing coverage varied by locus: roughly 629-640 donors for A, B, C, DRB1 and DQB1; about 520 for DQA1; 600 to 610 for DPA1; roughly 470 for DPB1. Because of strong linkage in the cohort, a few DR-DQ haplotypes were treated as single units for association and clustering. On average, 235,054 unique TCR beta nucleotide sequences were sequenced per donor among 350 to 400 genotyped donors of the cohort, with approximately 18% of those sequences being non-productive. General findings and caveats noted by the study authors: V-gene and J-gene trimming of TCR beta chains was associated with a missense DCLRE1C variant in a later genetic analysis, and the association was replicated in an independent cohort. Linkage disequilibrium might explain the correlated functional status among segregating V segments, but an unknown experimental factor could not be ruled out. Several of the top co-occurrence clusters appeared to be linked to parvovirus B19, influenza, CMV and Epstein-Barr virus, according to a later analysis. Only TCR beta chains were sequenced in this cohort, and the absence of alpha or paired-chain data limited detectable features. In an earlier analysis of about 550 of the donors, most TCR beta V segments were observed in productive rearrangements about 90% or about 30% of the time, broadly matching IMGT annotations. The presence/absence analyses assumed that sequencing depth was roughly uniform across donors, and that assumption may not be true. The study listed approximately 150 TCR beta chains as associated with cytomegalovirus. Assigning TCR associations to individual alleles was difficult when HLA alleles, especially DR and DQ, strongly co-occurred. A later genetic analysis reported fewer N-insertions in productive TCRs among donors in an Asian-associated ancestry cluster than the roughly 690-donor mean. Because the 87-base-pair reads could not distinguish some IMGT-functional V segments, including TRBV6-2 and TRBV6-3, those segments were excluded. Because HLA typing was missing for some donors at each locus, association tests included only the typed subset. According to a later analysis, most CMV-associated TCR beta chains appeared to be HLA-restricted, and the HLA associations seemed to be driven largely by CMV exposure. A cluster of highly shared sequence variants was judged likely to represent a technical artifact of the sequencing pipeline. At a false discovery rate of 0.05, a later analysis linked around 15,000 TCR beta sequences to specific HLA alleles. The only immune exposure information available for the cohort was CMV serostatus. Fewer than 20 rarely observed V segments, including chromosome 9 orphons, were excluded from the earlier analysis of several hundred of the donors because counts were too low. In both the original and validation cohorts, the classifier was reported to diagnose cytomegalovirus status with high specificity and sensitivity. In a later analysis, HLA-associated TCR beta chains showed more clonal expansion and lower generation probabilities than non-associated chains that were equally common. A later analysis found that TCR association rates varied across HLA loci, with DRB1 alleles showing the most associated TCRs and HLA-C alleles the fewest. A few of the identified cytomegalovirus-associated TCR beta chains were confirmed in vitro to be specific for cytomegalovirus antigens. The authors suggested that the approach could potentially be generalized to other disease states and immunological phenotypes. Most TCR sequences were observed very rarely across donors, whereas some public TCRs were present in many individuals. A further reported finding was that TCR beta sequences accurately predicted the HLA-A and HLA-B alleles for most subjects in the first cohort.

The sequenced sample was PBMCs. The sequence is built from TRBV29-1 and TRBJ2-2; confidence is insufficient to name the D gene. The receptor was derived from a woman aged 25 to 39 in good health and CMV-seropositive. The CDR3 protein is CSVVSVNENTGELFF. The DNA sequence is as follows: TGCAGCGTTGTCAGCGTAAATGAGAACACCGGGGAGCTGTTTTTT.